What follows describes a single T cell receptor beta chain. CDR1 and CDR2 from the germline V gene are SGHRS and YFSETQ. Deletions cut 4 bases from V and 2 bases from J, with 16 bases between. The CDR3 is made up of 15 amino acids. These data originate in a study of blood T cell repertoires in COVID-19. Whole-study context: PBMCs, B-cell-depleted T cells, or T cells provided the cDNA or gDNA that made up the material.

The repertoire was sequenced with immunoSEQ multiplex PCR; TCRdb's copy has only in-frame clones and lacks some. The data contain about 350,000 clones, 88% of them seen just once; the ten biggest clones take up 7.3%. In Seattle, patients joined the study during active infection and were tracked longitudinally. Sequenced input: peripheral blood. The sequence was obtained from a woman between 65 and 79 years old with COVID-19, enrolled during active disease. The rearrangement uses TRBV5-1 and TRBJ2-7; D is possibly TRBD2 (5 bases). This chain's CDR3 is CASSPGGLEAYEQYF. CDR3 coding DNA: TGCGCCAGCAGCCCGGGCGGACTGGAAGCCTACGAGCAGTACTTC.